This entry lists 26 T cell receptor beta chains sequenced from one sample in a study of Ad26.COV2.S vaccination and SARS-CoV-2 variants. Treatment noted: about 20 received Ad26.COV2.S at low or high dose, single or two shots; about 5 received placebo; per-sample allocation not given. Collection of samples fell on day 63 after the first vaccine or placebo injection. The table came from immunoSEQ multiplex PCR; TCRdb's copy has only in-frame clones and leaves some out. The table records roughly 700,000 clones, more than 80% of them present only once. Sequenced material: peripheral blood, taken in a trial of Ad26.COV2.S vaccine versus placebo. Receptors were obtained from a person aged 18-60 years who received the Ad26.COV2.S COVID-19 vaccine or a placebo.

The chain has TRBV5-1 and TRBJ2-2; D unresolved. Germline-derived CDR1 and CDR2 are SGHRS and YFSETQ. Trimming pared 0 bases from V and 1 base from J, leaving 10 bases between. This CDR3 contains 16 residues. The chain's CDR3 is CASSLAEHWNTGELFF. The CDR3 DNA reads as TGCGCCAGCAGCTTGGCCGAGCACTGGAACACCGGGGAGCTGTTTTTT.

This clone appeared once. V is TRBV4-1 and J is TRBJ1-3, with D unclear. Germline V gives CDR1 MGHRA, CDR2 YSYEKL. The CDR3 loop spans 17 amino acids. With 0 bases removed from V and 0 bases from J, the gap between germline ends came to 12 bases. CDR3 protein: CASSQDPPDSSGNTIYF. The CDR3 region has the DNA TGCGCCAGCAGCCAAGACCCCCCCGATAGCTCTGGAAACACCATATATTTT.

This clone was seen a single time. The chain joins TRBV3-1 (or the pseudogene TRBV3-2) to TRBJ2-1, with TRBD2 matching 10 bases. The germline CDR1 and CDR2 sequences are LGHDT and YNNKEL (reference sequence). CDR3 size: 18 residues. V shed 0 bases and J 7 bases; nucleotides not matched to a gene: 12. The chain's CDR3 is CASSQDPQSGRALNEQFF. Written as DNA, the CDR3 is TGTGCCAGCAGCCAAGATCCCCAGAGCGGGAGGGCTCTGAATGAGCAGTTCTTC.

This clone was found once. The chain has TRBV5-4 and TRBJ1-2, with D unresolved. This CDR3 region has 15 residues. Trimming removed 6 bases from V and 5 bases from J, with 20 bases in between. Germline V gene data show CDR1 as SGHNT and CDR2 as YYREEE (reference sequence). CDR3 protein: CASTIGPLGSYGYTF. The CDR3 nucleotides read TGTGCCAGCACCATTGGCCCTCTCGGATCGTATGGCTACACCTTC. The full variable domain, with the rest looked up from reference TRBV5-4 and TRBJ1-2, is ETGVTQSPTHLIKTRGQQVTLRCSSQSGHNTVSWYQQALGQGPQFIFQYYREEENGRGNFPPRFSGLQFPNYSSELNVNALELDDSALYLCASTIGPLGSYGYTFGSGTRLTVV.

The rearrangement uses TRBV27 and TRBJ1-5; no reliable D call. This CDR3 comprises 15 residues. CDR1 and CDR2 from the germline V gene are MNHEY and SMNVEV (reference sequence). V gave up 6 bases and J gave up 0 bases, with 12 bases separating them. DNA for the CDR3: TGTGCCAGCAGCCCGAGCGCATATAGCAATCAGCCCCAGCATTTT. Translated: CASSPSAYSNQPQHF.

V usage is TRBV27 and J usage is TRBJ1-5; D possibly corresponds to TRBD1 (5 bases). Trimming took off 7 bases at V and 2 bases at J, with 15 bases between the two ends. This CDR3 is built from 15 residues. Germline V lookup: CDR1 MNHEY, CDR2 SMNVEV (reference sequence). The CDR3 DNA sequence: TGTGCCAGCAAAGACAGCGGAGGTGGCAATCAGCCCCAGCATTTT. Its protein product is CASKDSGGGNQPQHF.

The J gene is TRBJ1-6, the V gene TRBV5-1; D is possibly TRBD1 (5 bases). CDR3 size: 18 residues. Trimming removed 4 bases at V and 6 bases at J, with 23 bases between. CDR1 and CDR2 (germline): SGHRS, YFSETQ. The CDR3 DNA follows: TGCGCCAGCAGCCTCGGGACCAGCGGTATGGACGGTAATTCACCCCTCCACTTT. Translation gives CASSLGTSGMDGNSPLHF.

The table lists this clone with a count of one. The chain has TRBV2 and TRBJ1-4, with D unclear. V was clipped by 3 bases and J by 5 bases, with 10 bases between them. Germline CDR1 reads SNHLY; CDR2 reads FYNNEI. This CDR3 has 14 amino acids. The CDR3 bases are TGTGCCAGCAGTGATTCCACAGAGAATGAAAAACTGTTTTTT. Translation gives CASSDSTENEKLFF.

The chain links TRBV4-2 to TRBJ1-5, with D possibly matching TRBD1 (5 bases). The CDR3 runs 15 residues. The V end lost 0 bases, the J end lost 2 bases, and 8 bases lay between the germline ends. Germline CDR1 is LGHNA and CDR2 is YNFKEQ. The CDR3 here is CASSQDARGNQPQHF. The CDR3 coding sequence is TGTGCCAGCAGCCAAGATGCCAGGGGCAATCAGCCCCAGCATTTT.

The chain combines TRBV20-1 with TRBJ2-7; D is possibly TRBD2 (5 bases). This CDR3 contains 14 residues. Germline assignment: CDR1 DFQATT and CDR2 SNEGSKA (reference sequence). Deletions cut 3 bases from V and 2 bases from J, with 14 bases between. For the CDR3, the DNA is TGCAGTGCTAGTTACGCGGGTGGGACCTACGAGCAGTACTTC. Translated, it gives CSASYAGGTYEQYF.

The chain carries TRBV6-2 or TRBV6-3 and TRBJ2-3; tentatively, D is TRBD1 (6 bases). The V end was cut by 2 bases, the J end by 2 bases, with 11 bases between. The CDR3 sequence is 15 residues long. Germline-derived CDR1 and CDR2 are MNHEY and SVGEGT. This CDR3 reads CASSYRTGHTDTQYF. DNA for the CDR3: TGTGCCAGCAGTTACCGGACGGGACACACAGATACGCAGTATTTT.

This sequence joins TRBV20-1 and TRBJ1-1; D perhaps matches TRBD1 (5 bases). V was trimmed by 7 bases and J by 6 bases, leaving 12 bases between them. The germline gives CDR1 DFQATT, CDR2 SNEGSKA (reference sequence). This CDR3 is 11 amino acids long. CDR3 coding DNA: TGCAGTGTGACAGAGCTCGCTGAAGCTTTCTTT. It translates to CSVTELAEAFF.

The chain links TRBV9 to TRBJ1-4, with D perhaps TRBD1 (5 bases). Trimming took 0 bases from V and 8 from J, leaving 14 bases between them. The length of the CDR3 is 15 residues. CDR1 is SGDLS, CDR2 YYNGEE, per germline. DNA for the CDR3: TGTGCCAGCAGCGTAGGGTCTGGGGGAGGAGAAAAACTGTTTTTT. Protein product: CASSVGSGGGEKLFF.

The V call is TRBV9, the J call TRBJ1-1; D is perhaps TRBD1 (5 bases). Looked up from germline, CDR1 is SGDLS and CDR2 is YYNGEE. The V gene lost 4 bases and the J gene lost 4 bases, with 14 bases spanning the gap. CDR3 length: 14 residues. The CDR3 DNA sequence: TGTGCCAGCAGCCCCACGGTTCAGGGCACTGAAGCTTTCTTT. Translated, it gives CASSPTVQGTEAFF.

This chain uses TRBV24-1 with TRBJ1-1; TRBD1 agrees at 9 bases. Germline V CDR1 and CDR2: KGHDR, SFDVKD. CDR3 length: 15 residues. J lost 4 bases, V lost 4 bases, and 6 bases had no gene match. The CDR3 sequence: CATSEAGQGSTEAFF. In nucleotides, the CDR3 is TGTGCCACCAGTGAGGCGGGACAGGGAAGCACTGAAGCTTTCTTT.

The chain carries TRBV25-1 and TRBJ2-3, with D perhaps matching TRBD1 (6 bases). V shed 2 bases and J shed 3 bases, with 12 bases lying between them. This CDR3 is built from 15 residues. Germline lookup yields CDR1 MGHDK and CDR2 SYGVNS. This CDR3 is CASSEHRTGTDTQYF. CDR3 nucleotide sequence: TGTGCCAGCAGTGAACACCGAACAGGGACAGATACGCAGTATTTT. Full variable domain (outside the CDR3, taken from reference TRBV25-1 and TRBJ2-3): EADIYQTPRYLVIGTGKKITLECSQTMGHDKMYWYQQDPGMELHLIHYSYGVNSTEKGDLSSESTVSRIRTEHFPLTLESARPSHTSQYLCASSEHRTGTDTQYFGPGTRLTVL.

This clone was counted once. The rearrangement uses TRBV30 and TRBJ2-7; no definite D call. The germline V gene has CDR1 GTSNPN and CDR2 SVGIG (reference sequence). This CDR3 is 16 amino acids long. Trimming left V 1 base short and J 2 bases short, with 18 bases between. CDR3 nucleotides: TGTGCCTGGAGTGCCCCGGCACTAACTTTTACCTACGAGCAGTACTTC. It translates to CAWSAPALTFTYEQYF.

The V call is TRBV20-1, the J call TRBJ2-7; TRBD2 agrees at 16 bases. With 3 bases clipped from V and 6 bases from J, the junction kept 17 bases outside the gene matches. The CDR3 contains 19 residues. The germline gives CDR1 DFQATT, CDR2 SNEGSKA (reference sequence). The CDR3 loop reads CSASAGTSGRAGSSSEQYF. CDR3 sequence (DNA): TGCAGTGCTAGTGCCGGGACTAGCGGGAGGGCCGGGTCCTCGAGCGAGCAGTACTTC.

The rearrangement uses TRBV19 and TRBJ2-3; the D is unclear. Trimming took 2 bases from V and 7 from J, leaving 13 bases between them. CDR3 length equals 14 residues. Per the germline V gene, CDR1 is LNHDA and CDR2 is SQIVND (reference sequence). In DNA form, the CDR3 reads TGTGCCAGTAGTATAAGTGACTCGTTACATACGCAGTATTTT. Translated: CASSISDSLHTQYF.

The chain joins TRBV30 to TRBJ2-3; 10 bases fit TRBD2. This CDR3 region has 15 residues. Germline CDR1 reads GTSNPN; CDR2 reads SVGIG (reference sequence). Trimming at V came to 0 bases and at J to 2 bases, leaving 2 bases not matched to a gene. The CDR3 DNA reads as TGTGCCTGGAGTGTCCTAGCGGGGGACACAGATACGCAGTATTTT. Protein sequence: CAWSVLAGDTDTQYF.

This clone was counted between two and nine times. The V and J genes are TRBV18 and TRBJ1-1; 9 nucleotides match TRBD1. The germline V gene encodes CDR1 KGHSH and CDR2 LQKENI. With 0 bases clipped from V and 1 base from J, the junction kept 3 bases outside the gene matches. This CDR3 is built from 16 residues. As DNA, the CDR3 is TGTGCCAGCTCACCACCGGTGGGACAGGGGAACACTGAAGCTTTCTTT. Protein product: CASSPPVGQGNTEAFF. The whole variable domain, filled in from reference TRBV18 and TRBJ1-1, reads NAGVMQNPRHLVRRRGQEARLRCSPMKGHSHVYWYRQLPEEGLKFMVYLQKENIIDESGMPKERFSAEFPKEGPSILRIQQVVRGDSAAYFCASSPPVGQGNTEAFFGQGTRLTVV.

This chain connects TRBV5-1 to TRBJ2-3, with 9 bases identical to TRBD2. V lost 4 bases and J lost 4; bases outside the gene matches: 4. The CDR3 sequence is 14 residues long. Germline V gene sequence: CDR1 SGHRS, CDR2 YFSETQ. This CDR3 reads CASSPGLAPDTQYF. In nucleotides, the CDR3 is TGCGCCAGCAGCCCGGGACTAGCCCCAGATACGCAGTATTTT.

The chain combines TRBV10-3 with TRBJ2-1; a possible D gene is TRBD2 (6 bases). Per the germline V gene, CDR1 is ENHRY and CDR2 is SYGVKD. Trimming took off 7 bases at V and 5 bases at J, with 12 bases between the two ends. The CDR3 sequence is 13 residues long. The CDR3 reads CAINTWGDNEQFF. CDR3 DNA sequence: TGTGCCATCAATACCTGGGGGGACAATGAGCAGTTCTTC.

The chain links TRBV21-1 to TRBJ2-3; TRBD1, the table's D call, lacks a check against the DNA. TRBV21-1 is shown as a pseudogene. CDR3 length: 18 residues. Here the CDR3 DNA reads TGTGCCAGCAGCCTACTGAAACCGGGACAGGGAGAAGTAGATACGCAGTATTTT. Encoded protein: CASSLLKPGQGEVDTQYF.

V and J are TRBV27 and TRBJ2-4; D is undetermined. V was trimmed by 6 bases and J by 2 bases, leaving 14 bases between them. In germline, CDR1 is MNHEY, CDR2 SMNVEV (reference sequence). There are 15 residues in the CDR3. The CDR3 loop reads CASRKTLGPKNIQYF. The CDR3, as DNA: TGTGCCAGCAGAAAAACTTTGGGCCCCAAAAACATTCAGTACTTC.

Turning to this clone: The same CDR3 also results from other DNA sequences found in this sample. The V call is TRBV12-3 or TRBV12-4, the J call TRBJ1-1; a possible D gene is TRBD1 (5 bases). The CDR3 spans 11 residues. V lost 1 base and J lost 10, with 7 bases in between. The CDR3 nucleotides are TGTGCCAGCAGTTTAGGGGGGGGAGCTTTCTTT. Translation gives CASSLGGGAFF.